Listed below are T cell receptor beta chains from one sample, sequenced in a study of regulatory T cells in long-lasting Graves disease. TCRdb passed the multiplex PCR reads through MiXCR, listing each CDR3 protein once. The sample shows 400,000 or so distinct CDR3 sequences, around 21% of them seen only once. Sample: peripheral blood mononuclear cells (PBMCs), taken when the disease was refractory, from a patient treated with antithyroid drugs. These receptors came from a female donor with Graves disease. The conserved cysteine and the conserved F or W are not part of the CDR3 here. Each record gives: CDR3 protein, J gene, V gene.

cdr3_aa: SARLADNEQF
j_call: TRBJ2-1
v_call: TRBV20-1

cdr3_aa: ASSLPSGLGGNEQY
j_call: TRBJ2-7
v_call: TRBV28

cdr3_aa: ATSDPRDRGRAF
j_call: TRBJ1-1
v_call: TRBV24-1

cdr3_aa: ASSLSQGVKNIQY
j_call: TRBJ2-4
v_call: TRBV12-3/TRBV12-4

cdr3_aa: ASKSLGQRTGENEKLF
j_call: TRBJ1-4
v_call: TRBV12-3/TRBV12-4

cdr3_aa: ASLGSYNEQF
j_call: TRBJ2-1
v_call: TRBV28

cdr3_aa: ASSVGGVFGEKLF
j_call: TRBJ1-4
v_call: TRBV19

cdr3_aa: ASSPLGGTLYEQY
j_call: TRBJ2-7
v_call: TRBV18

cdr3_aa: SARNPGTEAF
j_call: TRBJ1-1
v_call: TRBV20-1

cdr3_aa: ASSSSRSTEAF
j_call: TRBJ1-1
v_call: TRBV6-1

cdr3_aa: ASSYAGVTPPYEQY
j_call: TRBJ2-7
v_call: TRBV6-5

cdr3_aa: ASSQPTNSPLH
j_call: TRBJ1-6
v_call: TRBV3-1

cdr3_aa: ASSSPPAWQYTGELF
j_call: TRBJ2-2
v_call: TRBV7-9

cdr3_aa: ASSSKPPSSGNTVY
j_call: TRBJ1-3
v_call: TRBV12-3/TRBV12-4

cdr3_aa: ATSRDPSVAYGYT
j_call: TRBJ1-2
v_call: TRBV15

cdr3_aa: ASSYFAGQGLGQY
j_call: TRBJ2-7
v_call: TRBV6-5

cdr3_aa: ASRRAQSGYGYT
j_call: TRBJ1-2
v_call: TRBV6-1

cdr3_aa: SGSSGRKNIQY
j_call: TRBJ2-4
v_call: TRBV20-1

cdr3_aa: ASGQSSPNTEAF
j_call: TRBJ1-1
v_call: TRBV28

cdr3_aa: SVERGRTEAF
j_call: TRBJ1-1
v_call: TRBV29-1

cdr3_aa: SARDHLAGGLSTDTQY
j_call: TRBJ2-3
v_call: TRBV20-1

cdr3_aa: ASSVSLGTEAF
j_call: TRBJ1-1
v_call: TRBV9

cdr3_aa: AISGVGTGELF
j_call: TRBJ2-2
v_call: TRBV10-3

cdr3_aa: SAQHPGSSGNTIY
j_call: TRBJ1-3
v_call: TRBV20-1

cdr3_aa: SVWGEGYT
j_call: TRBJ1-2
v_call: TRBV20-1

cdr3_aa: ASSQDVSAEAF
j_call: TRBJ1-1
v_call: TRBV3-1

cdr3_aa: ASAKNRQGGNTEAF
j_call: TRBJ1-1
v_call: TRBV5-1

cdr3_aa: SVEGGIVTGAYEQY
j_call: TRBJ2-7
v_call: TRBV29-1

cdr3_aa: AGSLGKANYGYT
j_call: TRBJ1-2
v_call: TRBV12-3/TRBV12-4

cdr3_aa: ASGGSPLH
j_call: TRBJ1-6
v_call: TRBV2

cdr3_aa: ASSQRFLSGANVLT
j_call: TRBJ2-6
v_call: TRBV7-8

cdr3_aa: ASSYRSATNYGYT
j_call: TRBJ1-2
v_call: TRBV6-5

cdr3_aa: SVLSGSKYEQY
j_call: TRBJ2-7
v_call: TRBV29-1

cdr3_aa: ASSSTGVSTGELF
j_call: TRBJ2-2
v_call: TRBV5-5

cdr3_aa: ASSQEDRAQETQY
j_call: TRBJ2-5
v_call: TRBV4-3

cdr3_aa: ASSNGVDYEQY
j_call: TRBJ2-7
v_call: TRBV11-1

cdr3_aa: ATSRDRAGGYDGYT
j_call: TRBJ1-2
v_call: TRBV15

cdr3_aa: ASSYSWGLADTQY
j_call: TRBJ2-3
v_call: TRBV6-2/TRBV6-3

cdr3_aa: ASYSGLSSYEQY
j_call: TRBJ2-7
v_call: TRBV28

cdr3_aa: ASRRGDRNTEAF
j_call: TRBJ1-1
v_call: TRBV6-1

cdr3_aa: ASSLESGSMNTEAF
j_call: TRBJ1-1
v_call: TRBV7-2

cdr3_aa: ASSQVRGNTIY
j_call: TRBJ1-3
v_call: TRBV14

cdr3_aa: ASSLSIGDNVSYGYA
j_call: TRBJ1-2
v_call: TRBV27

cdr3_aa: ASSLIVGGELF
j_call: TRBJ2-2
v_call: TRBV7-9

cdr3_aa: ASSLKGGLDTEAF
j_call: TRBJ1-1
v_call: TRBV12-3/TRBV12-4

cdr3_aa: ATNQLVGEVPQETQY
j_call: TRBJ2-5
v_call: TRBV24-1

cdr3_aa: ASSRYSSGGNTEAF
j_call: TRBJ1-1
v_call: TRBV7-2